One T cell receptor beta chain is described in this entry. The data originate from a study of blood T cell repertoires in COVID-19. Study-level information: COVID-19 samples, acute and convalescent, were from the United States, Italy and Spain. PBMCs, B-cell-depleted T cells, or T cells were the source of the cDNA or gDNA that made up the material.

Trimming removed 8 bases from V and 1 base from J; junction bases left unmatched: 12. Germline loops: CDR1 SQVTM, CDR2 ANQGSEA. The CDR3 spans 15 residues. Original processing methods: Amplification of reference gene primers was used by the study to estimate nucleated cell counts. Profiling relied on immunoSEQ multiplex PCR, and the TCRdb table lists in-frame clones only, not all of them. The V and J calls and clone size are taken from that table; D and trimming were inferred from the DNA. This table holds 210,000 or so clones, roughly four fifths found once. Input material: peripheral blood. V usage is TRBV29-1 and J usage is TRBJ2-5; TRBD1 agrees at 8 bases. This TCR came from a middle-aged woman with acute or convalescent COVID-19. CDR3 residues: CSTRDRIALQETQYF. The CDR3 DNA reads TGCAGCACCCGGGACAGGATCGCACTCCAAGAGACCCAGTACTTC.